These 28 T cell receptor beta chains share one sample of origin, sequenced in a study of T cells in Graves' hyperthyroidism and ophthalmopathy. The source material, RNA transcripts, was used to amplify TCR beta CDR3 regions. The HTBI primer set was used in a first-round RT-PCR of the TCR CDR3. TCRdb re-analysed the multiplex PCR reads in MiXCR, keeping a single row per CDR3 protein. Of 200,000 to 300,000 distinct CDR3 sequences in the sample, around 17% are singletons; the top ten hold less than 35%. Sequencing input: blood. The source is a woman between 18 and 30 years old with Graves' ophthalmopathy.

This clonotype was found many times. This sequence joins TRBV7-9 and TRBJ2-7, with a possible D match to TRBD1 (6 bases). This CDR3 spans 15 amino acids. Trimming took 4 bases from V and 3 from J, leaving 16 bases between them. Germline CDR1 is SEHNR and CDR2 is FQNEAQ (reference sequence). CDR3 sequence (DNA): TGTGCCAGCAGCTACCCGGGGACAAGCGTCTACGAGCAGTACTTC. Protein product: CASSYPGTSVYEQYF.

This clonotype occurred many times. CDR3 DNA: TGTGCCAGTAGTACCACTAGCCTTACCTATGGCTACACCTTC. Protein: CASSTTSLTYGYTF. The V call is TRBV19, the J call TRBJ1-2; no definite D call. From germline, CDR1 is LNHDA and CDR2 SQIVND (reference sequence). The CDR3 runs 14 residues. Trimming stripped 4 bases from V and 4 bases from J, with 13 bases between.

This rearrangement joins TRBV6-1 to TRBJ1-5; D uncertain. The length of the CDR3 is 11 residues. With 10 bases removed from V and 7 bases from J, the gap between germline ends came to 11 bases. CDR1 is MNHNS, CDR2 SASEGT, per germline. CDR3 nucleotides: TGTGCCAACGGGGATGGGCAGCCCCAGCATTTT. Protein product: CANGDGQPQHF.

About this clonotype itself: It may be a read error: a sequence one base away is much more abundant. The chain uses TRBV3-1 and TRBJ2-5; no clear D gene. The germline gives CDR1 LGHDT, CDR2 YNNKEL (reference sequence). V was cut by 0 bases and J by 7 bases, with 21 bases left in between. This CDR3 spans 17 amino acids. CDR3 DNA: TGTGCCAGCAGCCAAGACGACTTTGGAGCCTCAGGCGGGACCCAGTACTTC. Translated, it gives CASSQDDFGASGGTQYF.

CDR3 amino acids: CASSSRAGNTEAFF. CDR3 in DNA: TGTGCCAGCAGCTCGAGAGCAGGGAACACTGAAGCTTTCTTT. The chain couples TRBV5-4 to TRBJ1-1; D is unclear. V was pared by 3 bases and J by 1 base, with 10 bases between. The CDR3 loop spans 14 amino acids. Germline CDR1 reads SGHNT; CDR2 reads YYREEE (reference sequence).

This clonotype was observed many times. V and J are TRBV7-9 and TRBJ2-7, with 8 nucleotides matching TRBD1. The CDR3 length is 13 residues. CDR1 is SEHNR and CDR2 is FQNEAQ in the germline V gene (reference sequence). Trimming took 4 bases from V and 6 from J; bases not matched to a gene: 5. This CDR3 reads CASSSTGGLEQYF. The CDR3, as DNA: TGTGCCAGCAGCTCTACAGGGGGGCTCGAGCAGTACTTC.

Note on this clonotype: An end of the junction does not agree with germline; a read error may underlie this. The chain employs TRBV19 and TRBJ1-6; D gene ambiguous. Germline assignment: CDR1 LNHDA and CDR2 SQIVND (reference sequence). The CDR3 is 16 residues long. The CDR3 nucleotides are TGTGCCAGTAGTACGTATGACGCCCCTCGCAATTCACCCCCCCACTTT. Amino acid sequence: CASSTYDAPRNSPPHF.

This clonotype was observed many times. The chain carries TRBV30 and TRBJ2-2, with D possibly being TRBD2 (5 bases). V was trimmed by 8 bases and J by 10 bases, leaving 14 bases between them. The CDR3 runs 11 residues. Germline assignment: CDR1 GTSNPN and CDR2 SVGIG (reference sequence). This CDR3 reads CALEVTTELFF. CDR3 sequence (DNA): TGTGCCCTGGAGGTAACCACGGAGCTGTTTTTT.

About this clonotype: Its ends do not fully match the called genes, so a read error is possible. V usage is TRBV4-1 and J usage is TRBJ1-5, with TRBD1 matching over 7 bases. CDR1 is MGHRA and CDR2 is YSYEKL in the germline V gene. CDR3 length equals 14 residues. The CDR3 reads CTSSQVQGDQPQHF. CDR3 DNA: TGCACCAGCAGCCAAGTCCAGGGGGATCAGCCCCAGCATTTT.

Concerning this clonotype: One end of the junction fails to match germline, which may point to a read error. This chain links TRBV2 with TRBJ1-6; TRBD1 matches 10 bases. The length of the CDR3 is 14 residues. Germline lookup yields CDR1 SNHLY and CDR2 FYNNEI. The CDR3 sequence: CASRYGQGDSPPHF. Here the CDR3 DNA reads TGTGCCAGCAGATATGGACAGGGGGATTCACCCCCCCACTTT.

The genes are TRBV4-1 and TRBJ1-2, with TRBD1 as a possible D gene (6 bases). The V end lost 1 base, the J end lost 8 bases, and 11 bases lay between the germline ends. The CDR3 spans 13 residues. CDR1 and CDR2 from the germline V gene are MGHRA and YSYEKL. The CDR3 DNA follows: TGCGCCAGCAGCCAAGGGGCAGGGGAAGGCTACACCTTC. Translating gives CASSQGAGEGYTF.

The sample holds many counts of this clonotype. The rearrangement links TRBV20-1 to TRBJ1-1; the D gene is possibly TRBD1 (6 bases). The V and J ends lost 3 bases and 4 bases respectively, with 18 bases between them. The CDR3 is made up of 15 amino acids. CDR1 is DFQATT, CDR2 SNEGSKA, per germline (reference sequence). CDR3 amino acids: CSASSGGPRTTEAFF. CDR3 nucleotides: TGCAGTGCTAGTTCGGGGGGCCCCCGCACCACTGAAGCTTTCTTT.

V usage is TRBV2 and J usage is TRBJ1-5, with D hard to call. V was pared by 4 bases and J by 6 bases, with 13 bases between. From germline, CDR1 is SNHLY and CDR2 FYNNEI. The CDR3 loop spans 14 amino acids. The CDR3 is CASSVSGSPQPQHF. CDR3 bases: TGTGCCAGCAGTGTTTCGGGAAGCCCTCAGCCCCAGCATTTT.

This clonotype was picked up many times. The chain couples TRBV14 to TRBJ1-1; no clear D gene. Germline CDR1 and CDR2: SGHDN and FVKESK. Deletions cut 8 bases from V and 3 bases from J, with 10 bases between. The CDR3 has 12 residues. CDR3 sequence (DNA): TGTGCCAGCGGGCCAGGATACACTGAAGCTTTCTTT. It yields the protein CASGPGYTEAFF.

Ten or more counts support this clonotype. The chain links TRBV18 to TRBJ2-1, with 10 bases matching TRBD1. J was trimmed by 5 bases and V by 1 base; bases with no gene match: 8. This CDR3 spans 17 amino acids. CDR1 is KGHSH, CDR2 LQKENI, per germline. CDR3 amino acids: CASSPRRDRGENNEQFF. The CDR3 DNA sequence: TGTGCCAGCTCACCACGGAGGGACAGGGGAGAGAACAATGAGCAGTTCTTC.

There are many counts of this clonotype. CDR3 in amino acids: CASRDRASEYTEAFF. CDR3 coding DNA: TGTGCCAGCCGGGACAGGGCTTCCGAGTACACTGAAGCTTTCTTT. This sequence joins TRBV6-1 and TRBJ1-1; 9 positions agree with TRBD1. V gave up 8 bases and J gave up 3 bases; unmatched junction bases: 10. CDR1 and CDR2 (germline): MNHNS, SASEGT. CDR3 size: 15 residues.

The chain combines TRBV27 with TRBJ2-7, with D unclear. The germline CDR1 and CDR2 sequences are MNHEY and SMNVEV (reference sequence). V was trimmed by 4 bases and J by 6 bases, leaving 7 bases between them. The CDR3 spans 11 residues. The CDR3 nucleotides are TGTGCCAGCAGTTCCGCCACCGAGCAGTACTTC. This translates into CASSSATEQYF.

This clonotype has at least ten counts. The rearrangement links TRBV5-5 to TRBJ2-1; TRBD1 matches at 7 bases. After removal of 4 bases from V and 7 bases from J, the junction contained 5 bases not matched to a gene. Germline-derived CDR1 and CDR2 are SGHKS and YYEKEE (reference sequence). This CDR3 spans 13 amino acids. The CDR3 DNA is TGTGCCAGCAGCCGGAACAGGGGTAATGAGCAGTTCTTC. Its translation is CASSRNRGNEQFF. Variable domain in full (rest from reference TRBV5-5 and TRBJ2-1): DAGVTQSPTHLIKTRGQQVTLRCSPISGHKSVSWYQQVLGQGPQFIFQYYEKEERGRGNFPDRFSARQFPNYSSELNVNALLLGDSALYLCASSRNRGNEQFFGPGTRLTVL.

In this sample, this clonotype turned up many times. The V gene is TRBV2, the J gene TRBJ2-3; tentatively, D is TRBD1 (8 bases). V lost 6 bases and J lost 3, with 13 bases in between. The CDR3 has 14 amino acids. The V gene's germline CDR1 is SNHLY and CDR2 FYNNEI. The CDR3 coding sequence is TGTGCCAGCAGGGACAGGGAGGGAACAGATACGCAGTATTTT. Its protein product is CASRDREGTDTQYF.

This clonotype was observed at least ten times. The V and J genes are TRBV27 and TRBJ2-7, with 10 positions matching TRBD2. J lost 2 bases, V lost 6 bases, and 7 bases had no gene match. Germline assignment: CDR1 MNHEY and CDR2 SMNVEV (reference sequence). This CDR3 has 15 amino acids. The CDR3 reads CASSLLAGVTYEQYF. The CDR3 region has the DNA TGTGCCAGCAGCCTGCTAGCGGGGGTAACCTACGAGCAGTACTTC.

Details on this clonotype: A much larger clone lies one base from this, so it may be a read error. The chain is built from TRBV19 and TRBJ2-7; D not resolved. This CDR3 spans 15 amino acids. Germline-derived CDR1 and CDR2 are LNHDA and SQIVND (reference sequence). Here the CDR3 reads CASSIVPSPTYKQYF. Here the CDR3 DNA reads TGTGCCAGTAGTATCGTGCCAAGCCCTACCTACAAGCAGTACTTC. Filled out from reference TRBV19 and TRBJ2-7, the complete variable domain reads DGGITQSPKYLFRKEGQNVTLSCEQNLNHDAMYWYRQDPGQGLRLIYYSQIVNDFQKGDIAEGYSVSREKKESFPLTVTSAQKNPTAFYLCASSIVPSPTYKQYFGPGTRLTVT.

This clonotype was seen repeatedly, ten times or more. The chain couples TRBV5-1 to TRBJ2-7; D possibly corresponds to TRBD1 (6 bases). Trimming shortened V by 4 bases and J by 5 bases, and 16 bases separated the two germline ends. Germline V gene sequence: CDR1 SGHRS, CDR2 YFSETQ. The CDR3 is 14 amino acids. CDR3 sequence (DNA): TGCGCCAGCAGCGCCTCACAGGGTAACCACGAGCAGTACTTC. This gives the protein CASSASQGNHEQYF.

This clonotype was counted many times. CDR3 DNA sequence: TGTGCCAGCAGTTATTACAGGGACCTTAGAACCGGGGAGCTGTTTTTT. Translated: CASSYYRDLRTGELFF. The chain has TRBV7-2 and TRBJ2-2; D perhaps matches TRBD1 (6 bases). The CDR3 contains 16 residues. With 6 bases removed from V and 5 bases from J, the gap between germline ends came to 19 bases. Germline-derived CDR1 and CDR2 are SGHTA and FQGNSA.

This clonotype was seen a few times. A single base separates this from a much larger clone, so it may be a read error. The CDR3 is CSARLGLGHNEQFF. The CDR3 DNA follows: TGCAGTGCTAGATTAGGTCTAGGCCACAATGAGCAGTTCTTC. The V gene is TRBV20-1, the J gene TRBJ2-1; no clear D gene. Germline values: CDR1 DFQATT, CDR2 SNEGSKA (reference sequence). CDR3 length equals 14 residues. V lost 2 bases and J 5 bases, leaving 13 bases between the germline ends.

The rearrangement links TRBV11-2 to TRBJ2-1, with 15 bases aligning to TRBD2. Germline CDR1 SGHAT, CDR2 FQNNGV. V was pared by 4 bases and J by 8 bases, with 6 bases of the junction left unmatched. This CDR3 spans 16 amino acids. CDR3 sequence: CASSSAGTSGRYEQFF. The CDR3 nucleotides read TGTGCCAGCAGCTCCGCCGGGACTAGCGGGAGGTATGAGCAGTTCTTC.

This clonotype has at least ten counts. V is TRBV25-1 and J is TRBJ2-1; D is possibly TRBD2 (5 bases). Trimming took 1 base from V and 2 from J, leaving 24 bases between them. Germline values: CDR1 MGHDK, CDR2 SYGVNS. The length of the CDR3 is 20 residues. The chain's CDR3 is CASSEFEPRDPSIPYNEQFF. CDR3 coding DNA: TGTGCCAGCAGTGAATTCGAGCCCCGGGATCCATCGATACCCTACAATGAGCAGTTCTTC. Variable domain in full (rest from reference TRBV25-1 and TRBJ2-1): EADIYQTPRYLVIGTGKKITLECSQTMGHDKMYWYQQDPGMELHLIHYSYGVNSTEKGDLSSESTVSRIRTEHFPLTLESARPSHTSQYLCASSEFEPRDPSIPYNEQFFGPGTRLTVL.

This clonotype was recorded at least ten times. The chain recombines TRBV7-9 with TRBJ1-1; 9 nucleotides agree with TRBD1. The CDR3 covers 15 residues. The V gene end was trimmed by 5 bases and the J gene end by 2 bases; junction bases not matched to a gene: 6. Germline values: CDR1 SEHNR, CDR2 FQNEAQ (reference sequence). CDR3 amino acids: CASSPPGQGNTEAFF. The CDR3 bases are TGTGCCAGCAGCCCTCCGGGACAGGGCAACACTGAAGCTTTCTTT.

As regards this clonotype: Being one base from a much bigger clone, this may be a read error. The chain uses TRBV7-9 and TRBJ2-1, with TRBD2 identical over 12 bases. CDR3 length equals 18 residues. The germline CDR1 and CDR2 sequences are SEHNR and FQNEAQ (reference sequence). The CDR3 DNA sequence: TGTGCCAACAGCTTAGGTTCGACTAGCGGGGGTAGGTACAATGAGCAGTTCTTC. This sequence encodes CANSLGSTSGGRYNEQFF.